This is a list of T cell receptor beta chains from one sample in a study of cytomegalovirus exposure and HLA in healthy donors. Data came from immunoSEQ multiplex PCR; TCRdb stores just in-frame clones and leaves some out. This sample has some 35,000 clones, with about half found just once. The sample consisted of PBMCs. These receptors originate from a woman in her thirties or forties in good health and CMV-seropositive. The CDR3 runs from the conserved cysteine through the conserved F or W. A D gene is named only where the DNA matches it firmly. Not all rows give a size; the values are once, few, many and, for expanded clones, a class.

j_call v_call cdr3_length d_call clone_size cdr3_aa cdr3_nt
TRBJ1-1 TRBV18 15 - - CASSPDTGRNTEAFF TGTGCCAGCTCACCGGACACCGGTAGGAACACTGAAGCTTTCTTT
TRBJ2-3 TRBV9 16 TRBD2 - CASSKPGRGSTDTQYF TGTGCCAGCAGCAAGCCAGGGCGGGGGAGCACAGATACGCAGTATTTT
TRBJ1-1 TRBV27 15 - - CASSLFGTRNTEAFF TGTGCCAGCAGTTTATTCGGGACAAGGAACACTGAAGCTTTCTTT
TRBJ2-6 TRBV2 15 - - CASSEALPGANVLTF TGTGCCAGCAGTGAAGCTCTCCCCGGGGCCAACGTCCTGACTTTC
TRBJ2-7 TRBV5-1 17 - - CASSLGGAERVAYEQYF TGCGCCAGCAGCTTGGGGGGCGCGGAGCGCGTGGCCTACGAGCAGTACTTC
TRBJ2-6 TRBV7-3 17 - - CASSRGGPGSGANVLTF TGTGCCAGCAGCAGAGGAGGGCCGGGCTCTGGGGCCAACGTCCTGACTTTC
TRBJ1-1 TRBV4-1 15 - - CASSFDWGGGTEAFF TGTGCCAGCAGCTTTGATTGGGGAGGGGGCACTGAAGCTTTCTTT
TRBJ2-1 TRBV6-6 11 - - CASSNRVVQFF TGTGCCAGCAGCAACAGGGTTGTGCAGTTCTTC
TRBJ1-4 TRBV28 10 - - CASSQEKLFF TGTGCCAGCAGCCAGGAAAAACTGTTTTTT
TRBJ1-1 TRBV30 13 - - CAWSAQGITEAFF TGTGCCTGGAGTGCCCAGGGTATCACTGAAGCTTTCTTT
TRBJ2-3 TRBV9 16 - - CASSTQLDHRADTQYF TGTGCCAGCAGCACCCAACTCGATCATCGTGCAGATACGCAGTATTTT
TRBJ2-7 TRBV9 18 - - CASSVESLGPGGSHEQYF TGTGCCAGCAGCGTAGAGTCCCTAGGGCCTGGAGGTAGCCACGAGCAGTACTTC
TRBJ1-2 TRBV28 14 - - CASSFRDRTYGYTF TGTGCCAGCAGTTTCCGCGACAGGACGTATGGCTACACCTTC
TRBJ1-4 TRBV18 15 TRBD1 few CASSPGDRTNEKLFF TGTGCCAGCTCACCGGGGGACAGAACTAATGAAAAACTGTTTTTT
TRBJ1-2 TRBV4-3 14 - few CASSQVQTSYGYTF TGCGCCAGCAGCCAAGTACAGACCTCCTATGGCTACACCTTC
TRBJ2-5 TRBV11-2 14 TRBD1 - CASSRGTGGLEQYF TGTGCCAGCAGCCGGGGGACAGGGGGTCTAGAGCAGTACTTC
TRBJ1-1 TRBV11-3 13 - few CASSVMSNTEAFF TGTGCCAGCAGCGTAATGAGCAACACTGAAGCTTTCTTT
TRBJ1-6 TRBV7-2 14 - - CASSRGDMGSPLHF TGTGCCAGCAGCCGGGGAGACATGGGTTCACCCCTCCACTTT
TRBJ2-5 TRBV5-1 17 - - CASSPPPTSSGGETQYF TGCGCCAGCAGCCCCCCGCCGACTAGTTCGGGTGGAGAGACCCAGTACTTC
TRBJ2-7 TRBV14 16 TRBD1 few CASSPFDRGHAYEQYF TGTGCCAGCAGCCCCTTTGACAGGGGGCATGCCTACGAGCAGTACTTC
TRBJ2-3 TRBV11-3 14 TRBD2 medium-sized CASRPSGGSNTQYF TGTGCCAGCAGGCCGAGCGGGGGAAGTAATACGCAGTATTTT
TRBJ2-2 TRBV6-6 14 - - CASGENANTGELFF TGTGCCAGCGGGGAGAACGCGAACACCGGGGAGCTGTTTTTT
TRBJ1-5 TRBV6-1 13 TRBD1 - CASTQGTGRPQHF TGTGCCAGCACCCAAGGGACAGGGAGGCCCCAGCATTTT
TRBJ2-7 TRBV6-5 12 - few CASSPRGYEQYF TGTGCCAGCAGCCCTAGGGGCTACGAGCAGTACTTC
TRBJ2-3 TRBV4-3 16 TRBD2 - CASSQDFSRGGDTQYF TGCGCCAGCAGCCAAGATTTCTCGCGGGGGGGCGATACGCAGTATTTT
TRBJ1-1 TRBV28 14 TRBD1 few CASRGDRRFTEAFF TGTGCCAGCAGGGGGGACAGAAGATTCACTGAAGCTTTCTTT
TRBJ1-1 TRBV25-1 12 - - CASREDYTEAFF TGTGCCAGCAGGGAAGACTACACTGAAGCTTTCTTT
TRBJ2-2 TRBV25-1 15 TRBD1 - CASSGMDRGGGELFF TGTGCCAGCAGTGGAATGGACAGGGGAGGCGGGGAGCTGTTTTTT
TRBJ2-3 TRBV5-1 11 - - CASSEGALPYF TGCGCCAGCAGTGAAGGGGCCCTGCCGTATTTT
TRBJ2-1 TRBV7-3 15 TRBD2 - CASSSAGAPYNEQFF TGTGCCAGCAGCTCAGCGGGAGCCCCCTACAATGAGCAGTTCTTC
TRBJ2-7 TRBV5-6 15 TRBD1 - CASSLGQGSSYEQYF TGTGCCAGCAGCCTTGGACAGGGAAGCTCCTACGAGCAGTACTTC
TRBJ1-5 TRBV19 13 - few CASSISPNQPQHF TGTGCCAGTAGTATATCCCCTAATCAGCCCCAGCATTTT
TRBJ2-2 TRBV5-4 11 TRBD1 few CAFQGAGELFF TGTGCCTTTCAGGGGGCCGGGGAGCTGTTTTTT
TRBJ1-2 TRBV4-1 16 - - CASTTGRAPAGYGYTF TGCGCCAGCACGACGGGCAGGGCGCCTGCGGGGTATGGCTACACCTTC
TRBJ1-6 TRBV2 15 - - CASSELGPKNSPLHF TGTGCCAGCAGTGAACTAGGTCCGAAGAATTCACCCCTCCACTTT
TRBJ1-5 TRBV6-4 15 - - CASSEGGDSNQPQHF TGTGCCAGCAGTGAAGGGGGGGATAGCAATCAGCCCCAGCATTTT
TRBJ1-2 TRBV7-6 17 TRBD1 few CASSLGTGAGANYGYTF TGTGCCAGCAGCTTAGGGACAGGGGCTGGAGCTAACTATGGCTACACCTTC
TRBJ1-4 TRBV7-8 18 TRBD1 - CASSLGRYTGGVGEKLFF TGTGCCAGCAGCTTAGGACGATATACAGGGGGCGTTGGTGAAAAACTGTTTTTT
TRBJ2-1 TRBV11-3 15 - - CASSSPQSSYNEQFF TGTGCCAGCAGCTCACCACAAAGCTCCTACAATGAGCAGTTCTTC